This entry features one T cell receptor (beta chain) sequence. The sample is drawn from a study of patients and donors after allogeneic stem cell transplantation. One entry per CDR3 protein results from TCRdb running MiXCR on the RT-PCR reads. Of around 200,000 distinct CDR3 sequences detected, around 41% appear once; the ten largest clones hold around 10%. This clonotype was obtained from a human donor who was either an allogeneic HSCT recipient or a stem cell or donor lymphocyte infusion donor (not recorded which). It is not recorded whose cells these are; they may come from a transplant donor. Sequencing input: blood, either unsorted or a sorted T cell fraction (not recorded which).

CDR3 DNA sequence: TGTGCCAGCAGCAAAGCGCGGATAGCACCACAAGAGACCCAGTACTTC. Translation gives CASSKARIAPQETQYF. The chain recombines TRBV21-1 with TRBJ2-5. TRBV21-1 is marked as a pseudogene. This CDR3 has 16 amino acids.